A single sample gave rise to the 2 T cell receptor beta chains below, sequenced in a study of response to subunit inactivated influenza vaccine. TCRdb independently ran MiXCR on the RT-PCR reads; one entry per CDR3 protein. The table shows about 180,000 distinct CDR3 sequences, with about 9.3% occurring only once. Material: non-naive T cells sorted from PBMCs, obtained on the day of vaccination. These receptors all come from a man aged 45 to 65 who received an inactivated influenza vaccine.

This clonotype was seen at least ten times. The chain employs TRBV9 and TRBJ2-5; the D gene is possibly TRBD2 (6 bases). The germline V and J ends were trimmed by 0 bases and 0 bases, with 12 bases remaining between them. Germline CDR1 reads SGDLS; CDR2 reads YYNGEE. The CDR3 totals 16 residues. DNA for the CDR3: TGTGCCAGCAGCGTAGATGCGGGATCGTACCAAGAGACCCAGTACTTC. Its protein product is CASSVDAGSYQETQYF. The full variable domain, rest sourced from reference TRBV9 and TRBJ2-5, is DSGVTQTPKHLITATGQRVTLRCSPRSGDLSVYWYQQSLDQGLQFLIQYYNGEERAKGNILERFSAQQFPDLHSELNLSSLELGDSALYFCASSVDAGSYQETQYFGPGTRLLVL.

This clonotype was recorded at least ten times. This rearrangement joins TRBV7-3 to TRBJ1-1, with TRBD1 as a possible D gene (5 bases). The CDR3 has 13 amino acids. Germline V gives CDR1 SGHTA, CDR2 FQGTGA. The V and J ends lost 2 bases and 4 bases respectively, with 8 bases between them. The CDR3 nucleotides are TGTGCCAGCAGCTTAGGCAGGGCCACTGAAGCTTTCTTT. It specifies CASSLGRATEAFF.